Listed here are 14 T cell receptor beta chains from one sample, sequenced in a study of Ad26.COV2.S vaccination and SARS-CoV-2 variants. Treatment: some 19 received Ad26.COV2.S at low or high dose, single or two shots; several received placebo; per-sample allocation not given. Repertoires come from day 63 after the first vaccine or placebo injection. The method was immunoSEQ multiplex PCR; TCRdb's version includes in-frame clones alone and lacks a portion of them. The table records roughly 300,000 clones, about 87% of them present only once. Sequences were derived from peripheral blood, sampled in a trial of Ad26.COV2.S vaccine versus placebo. Source of these receptors: a person aged 18-60 years who received the Ad26.COV2.S COVID-19 vaccine or a placebo.

This sequence joins TRBV6-5 and TRBJ2-2; a possible D gene is TRBD1 (5 bases). This CDR3 comprises 16 residues. Trimming cost V 0 bases and J 5 bases, with 13 bases left between them. Germline assignment: CDR1 MNHEY and CDR2 SVGAGI. The CDR3 here is CASSYSLTGMTGELFF. DNA of the CDR3: TGTGCCAGCAGTTACTCGTTAACAGGCATGACCGGGGAGCTGTTTTTT.

The chain is built from TRBV9 and TRBJ2-2; no definite D call. Germline loops: CDR1 SGDLS, CDR2 YYNGEE. The length of the CDR3 is 12 residues. The V end was cut by 0 bases, the J end by 7 bases, with 4 bases between. CDR3 coding DNA: TGTGCCAGCAGCGTAGCTGTCGGGGAGCTGTTTTTT. It yields the protein CASSVAVGELFF.

This chain links TRBV11-3 with TRBJ2-7; D is uncertain. This CDR3 region has 13 residues. Germline lookup yields CDR1 SGHNT and CDR2 YENEEA. Trimming pared 3 bases from V and 0 bases from J, leaving 6 bases between. In DNA form, the CDR3 reads TGTGCCAGCAGCTTGGGCGGCTCCTACGAGCAGTACTTC. Protein: CASSLGGSYEQYF. Based on the CDR3 plus reference TRBV11-3 and TRBJ2-7, the full variable domain is EAGVVQSPRYKIIEKKQPVAFWCNPISGHNTLYWYLQNLGQGPELLIRYENEEAVDDSQLPKDRFSAERLKGVDSTLKIQPAELGDSAVYLCASSLGGSYEQYFGPGTRLTVT.

The chain combines TRBV10-3 with TRBJ2-1; 8 nucleotides agree with TRBD2. CDR3 length: 16 amino acids. V lost 3 bases and J lost 4; bases outside the gene matches: 8. Germline loops: CDR1 ENHRY, CDR2 SYGVKD. The CDR3 DNA sequence: TGTGCCATCAGTGATCTTAGCGGGACAAGTTACAATGAGCAGTTCTTC. It specifies CAISDLSGTSYNEQFF.

The chain joins TRBV9 to TRBJ1-6; 9 nucleotides match TRBD1. The CDR3 has 15 amino acids. Trimming at V came to 3 bases and at J to 9 bases, leaving 7 bases not matched to a gene. Germline CDR1 SGDLS, CDR2 YYNGEE. CDR3 DNA: TGTGCCAGCAGCGCACGGGACAGGGTTGGTTCACCCCTCCACTTT. The encoded protein is CASSARDRVGSPLHF.

The chain carries TRBV27 and TRBJ2-7; 9 bases align to TRBD2. V shed 2 bases, J shed 3 bases, and the junction held 2 bases outside the gene matches. Germline CDR1 and CDR2: MNHEY and SMNVEV (reference sequence). There are 14 residues in the CDR3. DNA of the CDR3: TGTGCCAGCAGTTTAAATAGCGGGGGCTACGAGCAGTACTTC. Its translation is CASSLNSGGYEQYF.

The rearrangement joins TRBV7-3 to TRBJ1-1, with no clear D. Germline V gene data show CDR1 as SGHTA and CDR2 as FQGTGA. This CDR3 is 13 amino acids long. V dropped 1 base and J dropped 2 bases, with 5 bases sitting between them. CDR3 DNA sequence: TGTGCCAGCAGCTTAAAGAGCAACACTGAAGCTTTCTTT. Amino acids: CASSLKSNTEAFF.

The chain uses TRBV6-5 and TRBJ1-2, with D uncertain. Looked up from germline, CDR1 is MNHEY and CDR2 is SVGAGI. The CDR3 spans 13 residues. V lost 9 bases, J lost 2 bases, and 13 bases lay in between. The CDR3 DNA reads as TGTGCCAGGAGTAATACAGCAAACTATGGCTACACCTTC. The encoded protein is CARSNTANYGYTF.

The V call is TRBV7-3, the J call TRBJ1-2; D is unclear. CDR3 size: 13 residues. V gave up 5 bases and J gave up 6 bases, with 13 bases separating them. CDR1 SGHTA and CDR2 FQGTGA come from the germline V gene. The CDR3 protein is CASSPSRRDGYTF. In DNA, the CDR3 is TGTGCCAGCAGCCCTAGTCGGCGGGATGGCTACACCTTC.

V is TRBV6-5 and J is TRBJ1-2; D gene uncertain. CDR1 is MNHEY and CDR2 is SVGAGI in the germline V gene. The V gene lost 7 bases and the J gene lost 0 bases, with 9 bases spanning the gap. The CDR3 has 13 residues. The CDR3 DNA reads as TGTGCCAGCATGGAAGTGACTAACTATGGCTACACCTTC. It is translated as CASMEVTNYGYTF.

V and J are TRBV14 and TRBJ2-3, with 8 bases aligning to TRBD2. The CDR3 is 15 amino acids. CDR1 is SGHDN and CDR2 is FVKESK in the germline V gene. V shed 4 bases and J 4 bases; nucleotides not matched to a gene: 7. CDR3 nucleotide sequence: TGTGCCAGCAGCCCAACGGGAGGGCCGGCAGATACGCAGTATTTT. Translated: CASSPTGGPADTQYF.

The V call is TRBV6-2 or TRBV6-3, the J call TRBJ1-1, with a possible D match to TRBD1 (5 bases). The CDR3 is made up of 15 amino acids. V lost 2 bases, J lost 1 base, and 11 bases lay in between. Germline V gene data show CDR1 as MNHEY and CDR2 as SVGEGT. CDR3: CASSYGSGGNTEAFF. CDR3 DNA: TGTGCCAGCAGTTACGGGAGCGGGGGGAACACTGAAGCTTTCTTT.

This chain connects TRBV11-2 to TRBJ2-1; 7 bases fit TRBD1. V shed 3 bases, J shed 4 bases, and the junction held 3 bases outside the gene matches. The CDR3 covers 14 residues. The germline gives CDR1 SGHAT, CDR2 FQNNGV. The CDR3 spells CASSLGTDYNEQFF. In nucleotides, the CDR3 is TGTGCCAGCAGCTTGGGGACAGATTACAATGAGCAGTTCTTC.

This chain uses TRBV7-3 with TRBJ2-1; D possibly corresponds to TRBD2 (5 bases). The CDR3 length is 15 residues. The germline gives CDR1 SGHTA, CDR2 FQGTGA. V was pared by 5 bases and J by 2 bases, with 13 bases between. The CDR3, as DNA: TGTGCCAGCAGCCGATCCCCCGGGGCCTACAATGAGCAGTTCTTC. Protein product: CASSRSPGAYNEQFF.